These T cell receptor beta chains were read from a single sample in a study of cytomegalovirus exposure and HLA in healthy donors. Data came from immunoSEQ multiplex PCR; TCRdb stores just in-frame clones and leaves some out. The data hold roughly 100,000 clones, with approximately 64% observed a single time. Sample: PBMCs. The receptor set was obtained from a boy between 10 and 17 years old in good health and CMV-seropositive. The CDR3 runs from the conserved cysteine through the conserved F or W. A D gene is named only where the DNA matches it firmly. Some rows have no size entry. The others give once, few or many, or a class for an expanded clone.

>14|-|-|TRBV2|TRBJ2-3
TGTGCCAGCAGCGGAACTCGTGGGGCAGATACGCACTATTTT
CASSGTRGADTHYF
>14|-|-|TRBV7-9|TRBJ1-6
TGTGCCAGCAGCACCCGGCAGGGCAATTCACCCCTCAACTTT
CASSTRQGNSPLNF
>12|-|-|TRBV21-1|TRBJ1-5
TGTGCCAGCAGCAAAGTCCCCCGGCCCCAGCATTTT
CASSKVPRPQHF
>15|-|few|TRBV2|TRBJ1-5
TGTGCCAGCAGTACCGGGACACCAATCAATCAGCCCCAGCATTTT
CASSTGTPINQPQHF
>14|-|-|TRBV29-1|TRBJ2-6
TGCAGCGTTGATCTGAGCTCTGGGGCCAACGTCCTGACTTTC
CSVDLSSGANVLTF
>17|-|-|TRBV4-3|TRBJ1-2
TGCGCCAGCAGCCAAGATTGGATACAGGAAGGGGACTATGGCTACACCTTC
CASSQDWIQEGDYGYTF
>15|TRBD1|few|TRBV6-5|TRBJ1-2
TGTGCCAGCAGTCGTGACAGGGCACGGGGCTATGGCTACACCTTC
CASSRDRARGYGYTF
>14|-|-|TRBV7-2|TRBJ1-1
TGTGCCAGCAGCCCACCTGGCAGGGGTACTGAAGCTTTCTTT
CASSPPGRGTEAFF
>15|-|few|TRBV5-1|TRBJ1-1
TGCGCCAGCAGCGGATACAGTTCGGAGAACACTGAAGCTTTCTTT
CASSGYSSENTEAFF
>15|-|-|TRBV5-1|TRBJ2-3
TGCGCCAGCAGCCGCAGACAAGCCGGCCCAGATACGCAGTATTTT
CASSRRQAGPDTQYF
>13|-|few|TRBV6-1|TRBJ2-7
TGTGCCAGCAGTCGGGACACCGTTTACGAGCAGTACTTC
CASSRDTVYEQYF
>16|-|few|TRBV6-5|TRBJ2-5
TGTGCCAGCAGTTACAACGGTATGGCAGCCAGGGAGACCCAGTACTTC
CASSYNGMAARETQYF
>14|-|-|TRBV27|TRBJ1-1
TGTGCCAGCAGTTTTGTCTCCGGGGGCACTGAAGCTTTCTTT
CASSFVSGGTEAFF
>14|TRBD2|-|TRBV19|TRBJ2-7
TGTGCCAGTAGTGTAAGCGGGGTCACCTACGAGCAGTACTTC
CASSVSGVTYEQYF
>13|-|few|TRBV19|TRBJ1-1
TGTGCCAGTAGTAGCAGGGAGAACACTGAAGCTTTCTTT
CASSSRENTEAFF
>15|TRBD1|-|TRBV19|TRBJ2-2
TGTGCCAGTGCGGGGGACAGGGTAGCGACCGGGGAGCTGTTTTTT
CASAGDRVATGELFF
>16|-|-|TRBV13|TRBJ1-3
TGTGCCAGCAGCTTAGGGGGCAGCCTCTCTGGAAACACCATATATTTT
CASSLGGSLSGNTIYF
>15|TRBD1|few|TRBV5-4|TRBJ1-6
TGTGCCAGCAGCTTGATGACAGGGAGTAATTCACCCCTCCACTTT
CASSLMTGSNSPLHF
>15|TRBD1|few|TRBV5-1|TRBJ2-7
TGCGCCAGCAGCCACCGACAGGGAATCTCCTACGAGCAGTACTTC
CASSHRQGISYEQYF
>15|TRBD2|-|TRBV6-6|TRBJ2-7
TGTGCCAGCAGACGCCTAGCGGGAGAGTCCTACGAGCAGTACTTC
CASRRLAGESYEQYF
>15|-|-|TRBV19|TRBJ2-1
TGTGCCAGTACTCCGTATATGGGAATCGGGAGTGAGCAGTTCTTC
CASTPYMGIGSEQFF
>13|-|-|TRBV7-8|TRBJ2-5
TGTGCCAGCAGCGACGGGGTCAAGGAGACCCAGTACTTC
CASSDGVKETQYF
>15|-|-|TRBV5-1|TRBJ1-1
TGCGCCAGCAGCGCATTAGACACTGTGAACACTGAAGCTTTCTTT
CASSALDTVNTEAFF
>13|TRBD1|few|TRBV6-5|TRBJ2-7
TGTGCCAGCAGGGGGACAGGGGGCCGCGAGCAGTACTTC
CASRGTGGREQYF
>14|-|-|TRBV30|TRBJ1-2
TGTGCCTGGGGTGATATGACAGGCTACTATGGCTACCCCTTC
CAWGDMTGYYGYPF
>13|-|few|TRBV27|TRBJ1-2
TGTGCCACCCGGGACAAGGGGTTCTATGGCTACACCTTC
CATRDKGFYGYTF
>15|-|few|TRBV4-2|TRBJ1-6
TGTGCCAGCAGCCAACCCACGACAGGAAATTCACCCCTCCACTTT
CASSQPTTGNSPLHF
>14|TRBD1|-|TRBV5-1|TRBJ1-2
TGCGCCAGCAGCTTGGTTGGGACAGTGGACGGCTACACCTTC
CASSLVGTVDGYTF
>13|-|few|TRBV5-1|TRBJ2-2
TGCGCCAGCAGCTTAAACTTTCCCGGGGAGCTGTTTTTT
CASSLNFPGELFF
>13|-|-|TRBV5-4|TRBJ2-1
TGTGCCAGCAGCTCCCCAGAAAACAATGAGCAGTTCTTC
CASSSPENNEQFF
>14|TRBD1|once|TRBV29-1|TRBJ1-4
TGCAGCGTAGGCGCACAGGGGGCGCGGGAAAAACTGTTTTTT
CSVGAQGAREKLFF
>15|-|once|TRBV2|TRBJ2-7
TGTGCCAGCAGCGGTCCCGGACAGAGCTCCTACGAGCAGTACTTC
CASSGPGQSSYEQYF
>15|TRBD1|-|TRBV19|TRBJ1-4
TGTGCCAGTAGTACCGCGACAGGGATCAGTGAAAAACTGTTTTTT
CASSTATGISEKLFF
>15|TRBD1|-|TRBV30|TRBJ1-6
TGTGCCTGGAGCCAGAGGACAGGGAGGGATTCACCCCTCCACTTT
CAWSQRTGRDSPLHF
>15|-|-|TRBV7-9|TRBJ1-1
TGTGCCAGCAGCCCCCAGGGGATGATGGGCACTGAAGCTTTCTTT
CASSPQGMMGTEAFF
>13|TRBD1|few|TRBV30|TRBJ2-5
TGTGCCTGGAGGGACAGGGTGCAAGAGACCCAGTACTTC
CAWRDRVQETQYF
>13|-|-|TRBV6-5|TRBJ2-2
TGTGCCAGCAGTTCCACAAACACCGGGGAGCTGTTTTTT
CASSSTNTGELFF